What follows are 13 T cell receptor beta chains derived from one specimen sequenced in a study of a mutant IDH1 vaccine in newly diagnosed glioma. Sequencing was performed with immunoSEQ multiplex PCR; in TCRdb, only in-frame clones are kept and a portion is missing. The sample lists about 38,000 clones; just under 80% were seen once. This sample's time point: baseline, week 1 (first vaccination visit). Documented treatment: pre-vaccination baseline after standard-of-care therapy. The source material was PBMCs, sampled from a glioma patient treated with radiotherapy, temozolomide or both. These receptors all come from a man aged 40-55 years with glioma. Some clones in this sample may be carry-over from other donors' samples.

This chain connects TRBV5-1 to TRBJ2-7; D is unclear. CDR3 length equals 14 residues. Germline V gene data show CDR1 as SGHRS and CDR2 as YFSETQ. V dropped 1 base and J dropped 7 bases, with 15 bases sitting between them. The CDR3 loop reads CASSLMVGSEEQYF. Here the CDR3 DNA reads TGCGCCAGCAGCTTGATGGTGGGATCAGAAGAGCAGTACTTC.

The chain uses TRBV4-1 and TRBJ1-1; 8 bases fit TRBD1. The trim removed 5 bases at V and 7 bases at J, leaving 6 bases unmatched. The germline V gene has CDR1 MGHRA and CDR2 YSYEKL. This CDR3 is 13 amino acids long. The CDR3 loop is CASSAGQANEAFF. The CDR3 DNA sequence: TGCGCCAGCAGCGCGGGACAGGCAAATGAAGCTTTCTTT.

This clone was found once. The genes are TRBV19 and TRBJ2-2; possible D gene TRBD2, 6 bases. The germline V and J ends were trimmed by 6 bases and 3 bases, with 11 bases remaining between them. Germline values: CDR1 LNHDA, CDR2 SQIVND (reference sequence). The CDR3 has 14 residues. CDR3 sequence reads: CASRKGGDTGELFF. CDR3 DNA sequence: TGTGCCAGTAGAAAGGGAGGCGACACCGGGGAGCTGTTTTTT.

The chain joins TRBV6-6 to TRBJ1-1; a weak D match, TRBD1 (5 bases). The CDR3 spans 12 residues. Trimming stripped 10 bases from V and 5 bases from J, with 14 bases between. Germline CDR1 reads MNHNY; CDR2 reads SVGAGI (reference sequence). The CDR3 DNA sequence: TGTGCCACGAAGACCGGGGGTACTGAAGCTTTCTTT. This translates into CATKTGGTEAFF.

The genes are TRBV5-1 and TRBJ2-7, with 12 nucleotides matching TRBD2. Germline CDR1 is SGHRS and CDR2 is YFSETQ. This CDR3 contains 15 residues. With V trimmed by 1 base and J by 3 bases, 2 bases remained unmatched. Written as DNA, the CDR3 is TGCGCCAGCAGCTTGAAACTAGCGGGGGGCTACGAGCAGTACTTC. Its protein is CASSLKLAGGYEQYF.

This rearrangement joins TRBV5-4 to TRBJ1-6; D unresolved. The CDR3 runs 16 residues. Trimming stripped 4 bases from V and 10 bases from J, with 21 bases between. Germline V CDR1 and CDR2: SGHNT, YYREEE (reference sequence). The CDR3 sequence is CASSPSTDRTVSPLHF. CDR3 in DNA: TGTGCCAGCAGCCCGTCGACCGACCGGACCGTCTCACCCCTCCACTTT. Full variable domain (remainder filled in from reference TRBV5-4 and TRBJ1-6): ETGVTQSPTHLIKTRGQQVTLRCSSQSGHNTVSWYQQALGQGPQFIFQYYREEENGRGNFPPRFSGLQFPNYSSELNVNALELDDSALYLCASSPSTDRTVSPLHFGNGTRLTVT.

This chain links TRBV14 with TRBJ1-2; D might be TRBD1 (6 bases). CDR1 is SGHDN, CDR2 FVKESK, per germline. There are 14 residues in the CDR3. Trimming cost V 4 bases and J 4 bases, with 13 bases left between them. CDR3 sequence: CASSRWGGAYGYTF. The CDR3 DNA reads TGTGCCAGCAGCCGTTGGGGGGGCGCCTATGGCTACACCTTC.

The chain joins TRBV5-5 to TRBJ1-1, with TRBD1 matching 7 bases. V shed 1 base, J shed 2 bases, and the junction held 5 bases outside the gene matches. This CDR3 spans 15 amino acids. From germline, CDR1 is SGHKS and CDR2 YYEKEE (reference sequence). CDR3 residues: CASSLKGQINTEAFF. The DNA for the CDR3 is TGTGCCAGCAGCTTGAAGGGACAGATAAACACTGAAGCTTTCTTT.

The genes are TRBV4-3 and TRBJ1-1; 8 bases are a match to TRBD1. Trimming cost V 0 bases and J 8 bases; bases outside gene matches: 8. The germline V gene encodes CDR1 LGHNA and CDR2 YSLEER. The CDR3 is 15 residues long. The CDR3 spells CASSQDRSGTGEAFF. In nucleotides, the CDR3 is TGCGCCAGCAGCCAAGACCGATCCGGGACAGGAGAAGCTTTCTTT.

The genes are TRBV7-3 and TRBJ2-5; D may correspond to TRBD1 or TRBD2 (5 bases each). Germline V lookup: CDR1 SGHTA, CDR2 FQGTGA. The V end was cut by 4 bases, the J end by 3 bases, with 9 bases between. The CDR3 length is 13 residues. The CDR3 nucleotides are TGTGCCAGCAGCTCCGGGGCTGAAGAGACCCAGTACTTC. Its protein is CASSSGAEETQYF.

This clone has a single count. V gene TRBV10-3 combines with J gene TRBJ2-7; 8 nucleotides line up with TRBD2. Germline CDR1 ENHRY, CDR2 SYGVKD. The V and J ends lost 10 bases and 1 base, in that order; junction bases with no gene match: 6. CDR3 length: 13 amino acids. The CDR3 sequence is CATGTSQSYEQYF. CDR3 nucleotide sequence: TGTGCCACCGGGACTAGTCAATCCTACGAGCAGTACTTC.

V is TRBV10-1 and J is TRBJ2-7; TRBD1 is a possible D gene (6 bases). The V gene's germline CDR1 is WNHNN and CDR2 SYGVQD (reference sequence). The CDR3 covers 13 residues. V lost 5 bases and J 3 bases, leaving 11 bases between the germline ends. CDR3 sequence: CASSPGQFYEQYF. The CDR3 DNA follows: TGCGCCAGCAGTCCCGGACAGTTCTACGAGCAGTACTTC.

Worth noting for this clone: At one of its ends the junction is not consistent with the germline gene, which may arise from a read error. DNA of the CDR3: TGTGCTAGCACCCGGACAGGGGAACAGCAGTACTTC. This codes for CASTRTGEQQYF. V usage is TRBV7-7 and J usage is TRBJ2-7; 9 nucleotides align to TRBD1. CDR1 is SSHAT and CDR2 is FNYEAQ in the germline V gene (reference sequence). CDR3 size: 12 residues.